These T cell receptor beta chains were read from a single sample in a study of regulatory T cells in long-lasting Graves disease. From the multiplex PCR reads, TCRdb called clonotypes with MiXCR, one entry per CDR3 protein. This table holds under 500,000 distinct CDR3 sequences, around 20% found once. The specimen was peripheral blood mononuclear cells (PBMCs), collected when the disease was refractory, from a patient treated with antithyroid drugs. All receptors derive from a female donor with Graves disease. Each CDR3 is given without its conserved first and last residue. Fields, in order: clone size, V gene, CDR3 length, D gene, CDR3 protein. The D gene is left open where the match is weak. Size values are once, few and many counts, or a class for expanded clones, and some rows have none.

clone size: few
V gene: TRBV19
CDR3 length: 12
D gene: TRBD1
CDR3 protein: ASKIRDRAYEQY

clone size: many
V gene: TRBV28
CDR3 length: 14
D gene: TRBD1
CDR3 protein: ASSLGRGPSLWPQH

clone size: many
V gene: TRBV2
CDR3 length: 13
D gene: NA
CDR3 protein: ASRPTNPGFYEQY

clone size: NA
V gene: TRBV13
CDR3 length: 11
D gene: NA
CDR3 protein: ASSRRGGDTQY

clone size: many
V gene: TRBV5-5
CDR3 length: 15
D gene: TRBD1
CDR3 protein: ASSSHPFGTDSTGQY

clone size: NA
V gene: TRBV5-1
CDR3 length: 12
D gene: NA
CDR3 protein: ASSNPGQNTEAF

clone size: NA
V gene: TRBV6-2/TRBV6-3
CDR3 length: 12
D gene: NA
CDR3 protein: ASSSQGFTDTQY

clone size: many
V gene: TRBV6-1
CDR3 length: 12
D gene: NA
CDR3 protein: ASSEGRYTGELF

clone size: NA
V gene: TRBV11-2
CDR3 length: 12
D gene: NA
CDR3 protein: ASSSWTDTYEQY

clone size: NA
V gene: TRBV19
CDR3 length: 12
D gene: NA
CDR3 protein: ASSTTGANYGYT

clone size: NA
V gene: TRBV29-1
CDR3 length: 13
D gene: TRBD1
CDR3 protein: SVENRDRLTYEQY

clone size: few
V gene: TRBV25-1
CDR3 length: 9
D gene: NA
CDR3 protein: ASGTSAPQY

clone size: many
V gene: TRBV29-1
CDR3 length: 7
D gene: NA
CDR3 protein: SAGTEAF

clone size: many
V gene: TRBV13
CDR3 length: 11
D gene: NA
CDR3 protein: ASSFGPNTEAF

clone size: few
V gene: TRBV29-1
CDR3 length: 8
D gene: NA
CDR3 protein: SVVSDGYT

clone size: many
V gene: TRBV30
CDR3 length: 10
D gene: NA
CDR3 protein: AWREGNTEAF

clone size: many
V gene: TRBV28
CDR3 length: 12
D gene: TRBD1
CDR3 protein: ASETRDRGYEQY

clone size: NA
V gene: TRBV5-1
CDR3 length: 11
D gene: TRBD2
CDR3 protein: ASSFGGASEQY

clone size: few
V gene: TRBV19
CDR3 length: 12
D gene: NA
CDR3 protein: ASSMLGGGVEQY

clone size: NA
V gene: TRBV7-8
CDR3 length: 14
D gene: TRBD1
CDR3 protein: ASSLGQGPGRGTQY

clone size: many
V gene: TRBV5-1
CDR3 length: 13
D gene: NA
CDR3 protein: ASRSRQDSGNTIY

clone size: few
V gene: TRBV29-1
CDR3 length: 12
D gene: TRBD1
CDR3 protein: SVPRGGRNTEAF

clone size: NA
V gene: TRBV29-1
CDR3 length: 12
D gene: NA
CDR3 protein: SVSGQSQGGELF

clone size: NA
V gene: TRBV6-5
CDR3 length: 11
D gene: NA
CDR3 protein: ASSYSVANEQY

clone size: NA
V gene: TRBV6-2/TRBV6-3
CDR3 length: 18
D gene: TRBD1
CDR3 protein: ASSYVVGQGAPFWRSPLH

clone size: once
V gene: TRBV5-1
CDR3 length: 12
D gene: TRBD1
CDR3 protein: ASSSGTGSETQY

clone size: NA
V gene: TRBV6-1
CDR3 length: 14
D gene: TRBD1
CDR3 protein: ASRLGTGGASGGYT

clone size: few
V gene: TRBV5-1
CDR3 length: 10
D gene: NA
CDR3 protein: ASSYRGGEQY

clone size: many
V gene: TRBV27
CDR3 length: 12
D gene: TRBD2
CDR3 protein: ASRGLAGVETQY

clone size: few
V gene: TRBV5-6
CDR3 length: 13
D gene: TRBD1
CDR3 protein: ASSLGSLTGGKAF

clone size: many
V gene: TRBV12-3/TRBV12-4
CDR3 length: 12
D gene: NA
CDR3 protein: ASSLDGRSNEQF

clone size: many
V gene: TRBV28
CDR3 length: 14
D gene: NA
CDR3 protein: ASSMMTTGGINEQY

clone size: many
V gene: TRBV7-2
CDR3 length: 13
D gene: NA
CDR3 protein: ASSLEWGAGETQY

clone size: NA
V gene: TRBV20-1
CDR3 length: 13
D gene: NA
CDR3 protein: SARPPSSYNSPLH

clone size: many
V gene: TRBV7-3
CDR3 length: 12
D gene: TRBD1
CDR3 protein: ASSSSGGGQPQH

clone size: few
V gene: TRBV24-1
CDR3 length: 18
D gene: NA
CDR3 protein: ATSDVGWALASEGYNEQF

clone size: many
V gene: TRBV19
CDR3 length: 13
D gene: TRBD1
CDR3 protein: ASSTPSTGVFEQY

clone size: few
V gene: TRBV6-1
CDR3 length: 13
D gene: NA
CDR3 protein: ASTQQGSGGGELF

clone size: many
V gene: TRBV20-1
CDR3 length: 11
D gene: NA
CDR3 protein: SARDWRSPGYT